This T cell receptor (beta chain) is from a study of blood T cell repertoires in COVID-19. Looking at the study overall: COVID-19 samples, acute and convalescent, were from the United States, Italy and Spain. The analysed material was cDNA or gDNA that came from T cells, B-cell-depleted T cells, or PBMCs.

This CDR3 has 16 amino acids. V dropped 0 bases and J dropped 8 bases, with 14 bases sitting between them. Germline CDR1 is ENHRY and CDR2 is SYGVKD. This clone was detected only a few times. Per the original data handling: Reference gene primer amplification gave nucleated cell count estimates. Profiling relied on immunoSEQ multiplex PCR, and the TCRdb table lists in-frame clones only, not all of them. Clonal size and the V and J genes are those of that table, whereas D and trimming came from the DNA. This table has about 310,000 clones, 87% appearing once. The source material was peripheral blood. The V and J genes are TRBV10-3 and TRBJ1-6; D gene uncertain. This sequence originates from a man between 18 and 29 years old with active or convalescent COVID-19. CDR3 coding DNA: TGTGCCATCAGTGAGTCTCGGGGTAAAAGAGATTCACCCCTCCACTTT. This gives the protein CAISESRGKRDSPLHF.